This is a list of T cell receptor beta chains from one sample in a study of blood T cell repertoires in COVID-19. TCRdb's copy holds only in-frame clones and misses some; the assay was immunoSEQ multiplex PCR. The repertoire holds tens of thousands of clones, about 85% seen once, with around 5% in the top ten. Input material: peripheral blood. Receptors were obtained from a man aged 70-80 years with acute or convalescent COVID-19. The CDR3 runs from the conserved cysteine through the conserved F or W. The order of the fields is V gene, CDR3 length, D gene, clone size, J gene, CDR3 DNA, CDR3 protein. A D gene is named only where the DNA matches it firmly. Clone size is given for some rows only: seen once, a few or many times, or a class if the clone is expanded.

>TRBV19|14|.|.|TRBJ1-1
TGTGCCAGTAGTATGAGGGTGGGGTCCACTGAAGCTTTCTTT
CASSMRVGSTEAFF
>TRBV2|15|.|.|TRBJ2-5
TGTGCCAGCAGGGCACAGGGCGGGTACCAAGAGACCCAGTACTTC
CASRAQGGYQETQYF
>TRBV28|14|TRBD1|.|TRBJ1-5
TGTGCCAGCAGTTTGAGACAGGGGGTTAGGCCCCAGCATTTT
CASSLRQGVRPQHF
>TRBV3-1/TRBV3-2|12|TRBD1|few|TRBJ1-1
TGTGCCAGCAGCCCCCAGGGGGCGCGGGCTTTCTTT
CASSPQGARAFF
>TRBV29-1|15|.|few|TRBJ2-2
TGCAGCGTTGAAGACGGACAGATTAACACCGGGGAGCTGTTTTTT
CSVEDGQINTGELFF
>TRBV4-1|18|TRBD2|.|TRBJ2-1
TGCGCCAGCAGCCAAGTTACTAGCGGGGGGGCCTCCTACAATGAGCAGTTCTTC
CASSQVTSGGASYNEQFF
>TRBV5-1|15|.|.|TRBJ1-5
TGCGCCAGCAGCCAGGACAGTGGGGGCAATCAGCCCCAGCATTTT
CASSQDSGGNQPQHF
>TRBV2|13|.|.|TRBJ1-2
TGTGCCAGCACCAGTACAGGGACCTATGGCTACACCTTC
CASTSTGTYGYTF
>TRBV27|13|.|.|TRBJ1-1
TGTGCCAGCAGTTTACAGGGTGACACTGAAGCTTTCTTT
CASSLQGDTEAFF
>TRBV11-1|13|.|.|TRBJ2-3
TGTGCCAGCAGCTTACGCGGCACAGATACGCAGTATTTT
CASSLRGTDTQYF
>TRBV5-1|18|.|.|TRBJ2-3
TGCGCCAGCAGCTTGGGACCCCAGGCGGGGGCCTACACAGATACGCAGTATTTT
CASSLGPQAGAYTDTQYF
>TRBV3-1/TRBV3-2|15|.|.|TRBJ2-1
TGTGCCAGCAGCCCGACCGGGGGCTCCTACAATGAGCAGTTCTTC
CASSPTGGSYNEQFF
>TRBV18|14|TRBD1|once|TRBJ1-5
TGTGCCAGCTCAGAGGGACAGGGCTGGGGGCCCCAGCATTTT
CASSEGQGWGPQHF
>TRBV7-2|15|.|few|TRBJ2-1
TGTGCCAGCAGCTTAGAGCCGGGAGACTACAATGAGCAGTTCTTC
CASSLEPGDYNEQFF
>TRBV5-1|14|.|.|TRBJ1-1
TGCGCCAGCAGCTTTACCCCTCAGACAGGTGAAGCTTTCTTT
CASSFTPQTGEAFF
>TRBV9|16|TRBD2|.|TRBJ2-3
TGTGCCAGCAGCGTAGGAGCTAGCGGGAGGGGAGATACGCAGTATTTT
CASSVGASGRGDTQYF
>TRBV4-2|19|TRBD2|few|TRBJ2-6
TGTGCCAGCAGCCAAGACCCCCTTGCGGGGGGATATGGGGCCAACGTCCTGACTTTC
CASSQDPLAGGYGANVLTF
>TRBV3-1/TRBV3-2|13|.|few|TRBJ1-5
TGTGCCAGCAGCCGACAGAACAATCAGCCCCAGCATTTT
CASSRQNNQPQHF
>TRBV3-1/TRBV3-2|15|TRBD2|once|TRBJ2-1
TGTGCCAGCAGCCCCGATCGGGGGGGCTACAATGAGCAGTTCTTC
CASSPDRGGYNEQFF
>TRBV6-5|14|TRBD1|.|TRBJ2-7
TGTGCCAGCAGATCAGACAGGGCGGCCTACGAGCAGTACTTC
CASRSDRAAYEQYF
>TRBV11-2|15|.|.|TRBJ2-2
TGTGCCAGCAGCTTGTACGGGGTGAACACCGGGGAGCTGTTTTTT
CASSLYGVNTGELFF
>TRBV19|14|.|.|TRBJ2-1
TGTGCCAGTAGTACCCAGTCAGCCTACAATGAGCAGTTCTTC
CASSTQSAYNEQFF
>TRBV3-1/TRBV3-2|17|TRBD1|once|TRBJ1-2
TGTGCCAGCAGCCAAGAATACCGACAGGGCCTAAAATATGGCTACACCTTC
CASSQEYRQGLKYGYTF
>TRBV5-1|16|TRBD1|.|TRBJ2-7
TGCGCCAGCAGCCCGGCAACAGGGGGCCGGATGGACGAGCAGTACTTC
CASSPATGGRMDEQYF
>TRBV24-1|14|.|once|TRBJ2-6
TGTGCCACCCGTCCGGAGTCTGGGGCCAACGTCCTGACTTTC
CATRPESGANVLTF
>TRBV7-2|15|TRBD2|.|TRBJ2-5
TGTGCCAGCAGCCCCTCGGGACTAGTCGCAGAGACCCAGTACTTC
CASSPSGLVAETQYF
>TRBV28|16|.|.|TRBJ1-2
TGTGCCAGCAGCCCGGTCCGGGGGACCACTAACTATGGCTACACCTTC
CASSPVRGTTNYGYTF
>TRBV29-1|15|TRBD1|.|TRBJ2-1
TGCAGCGTCGAGGACAGGAGGAGCTCCTACAATGAGCAGTTCTTC
CSVEDRRSSYNEQFF
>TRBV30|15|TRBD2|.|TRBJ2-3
TGTGCCTGGAGTGTTGGCGGGGGGGCGCGGGATACGCAGTATTTT
CAWSVGGGARDTQYF
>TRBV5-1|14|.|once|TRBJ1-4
TGCGCCAGCAGCTTGGTGGGGCCTAATGAAAAACTGTTTTTT
CASSLVGPNEKLFF
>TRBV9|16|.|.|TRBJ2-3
TGTGCCAGCAGCGTAGAATTCCTGGCAGGGTCAGATACGCAGTATTTT
CASSVEFLAGSDTQYF
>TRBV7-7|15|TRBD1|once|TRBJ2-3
TGTGCTAGCAGCTTGGGGACAGGGAAAACAGATACGCAGTATTTT
CASSLGTGKTDTQYF
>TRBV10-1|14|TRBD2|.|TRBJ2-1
TGCGCCAGCAGTGCAGCAACTAGCGGAAATGAGCAGTTCTTC
CASSAATSGNEQFF
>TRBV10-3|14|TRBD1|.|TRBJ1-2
TGTGCCATCTCTGGGGACAGGGGACCCTATGGCTACACCTTC
CAISGDRGPYGYTF
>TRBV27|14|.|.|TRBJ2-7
TGTGCCAGCAGTTTATCTTCGGGAACCTACGAGCAGTACTTC
CASSLSSGTYEQYF
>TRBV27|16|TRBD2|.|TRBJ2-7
TGTGCCAGCAGTTTACAAGGTCCTAGCGGGGGCTACGAGCAGTACTTC
CASSLQGPSGGYEQYF
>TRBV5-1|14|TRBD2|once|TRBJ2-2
TGCGCCAGCAGCTGGGACTATGACACCGGGGAGCTGTTTTTT
CASSWDYDTGELFF
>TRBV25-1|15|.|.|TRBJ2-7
TGTGCCAGCAGTGATTGGTCTCTAGGGGCACTCGAGCAGTACTTC
CASSDWSLGALEQYF
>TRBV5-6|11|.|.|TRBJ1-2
TGTGCCAGCAGCCTTTACGGACAGCCAGTCTTC
CASSLYGQPVF
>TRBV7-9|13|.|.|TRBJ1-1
TGTGCCAGCAGCTTAGAAGTGGGCTCTGAAGCTTTCTTT
CASSLEVGSEAFF
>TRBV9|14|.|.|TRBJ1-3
TGTGCCAGCAGCGTAGCTTCGTTGGGAAACACCATATATTTT
CASSVASLGNTIYF
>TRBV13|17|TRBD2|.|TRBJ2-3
TGTGCCAGCAGCTCTCCCCCCCCGAGGACTAGCGGGGATACGCAGTATTTT
CASSSPPPRTSGDTQYF
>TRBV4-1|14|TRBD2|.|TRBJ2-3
TGCGCCAGCAGCCACGGGACTAGCGAAGATACGCAGTATTTT
CASSHGTSEDTQYF
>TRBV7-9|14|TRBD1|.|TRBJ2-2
TGTGCCAGCAGGCCTCGACAGGGGACCGGGGAGCTGTTTTTT
CASRPRQGTGELFF
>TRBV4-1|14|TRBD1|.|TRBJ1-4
TGCGCCAGCAGCCGGACAGGGAACGGTGAAAAACTGTTTTTT
CASSRTGNGEKLFF
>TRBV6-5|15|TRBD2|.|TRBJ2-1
TGTGCCAGCAGTTACTTCGGACTAGCGGGGAATGAGCAGTTCTTC
CASSYFGLAGNEQFF
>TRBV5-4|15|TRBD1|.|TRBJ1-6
TGTGCCAGCAGTCGAGACAGGGTAGAAAATTCACCCCTCCACTTT
CASSRDRVENSPLHF
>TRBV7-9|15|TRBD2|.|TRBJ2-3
TGTGCCAGCAGACTAGCGGGGGGGAACACAGATACGCAGTATTTT
CASRLAGGNTDTQYF
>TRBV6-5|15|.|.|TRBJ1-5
TGTGCCAGCAGGGACCAGGGACAATCGAATCAGCCCCAGCATTTT
CASRDQGQSNQPQHF
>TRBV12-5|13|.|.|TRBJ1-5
TGTGCTAGTGGTTTCAGGGAGGATCAGCCCCAGCATTTT
CASGFREDQPQHF
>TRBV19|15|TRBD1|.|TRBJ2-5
TGTGCCAGTAGCGCAGCCCGGGACAGGCAAGAGACCCAGTACTTC
CASSAARDRQETQYF
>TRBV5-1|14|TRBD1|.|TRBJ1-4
TGCGCCAGCAGCCCAGGGGGTATGGATGAAAAACTGTTTTTT
CASSPGGMDEKLFF
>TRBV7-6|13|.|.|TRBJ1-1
TGTGCCAGCAGCTTAACAAAGAACACTGAAGCTTTCTTT
CASSLTKNTEAFF